A selection of T cell receptor beta chains follows, all from one sample in a study of shared clonotypes between healthy human individuals. The protocol was immunoSEQ multiplex PCR, while the TCRdb copy is restricted to in-frame clones and leaves out a portion. The repertoire includes around 2,000,000 clones, just under 95% of them detected once, and around 1.1% sits in the top ten. The sequencing sample was made of naive CD8+ T cells sorted from blood. The receptors were gathered from a man between 18 and 29 years old in good health. Both conserved end residues are part of each CDR3. A D gene is named only where the DNA matches it firmly. Clone size is shown for a subset of rows, as once, few, many or a class of expanded clone.

D gene	clone size	J gene	V gene	CDR3 DNA	CDR3 protein
.	.	TRBJ2-5	TRBV5-4	TGTGCCAGCAGCCCCGGGGAGCGGCAAGAGACCCAGTACTTC	CASSPGERQETQYF
.	.	TRBJ2-4	TRBV7-9	TGTGCCAGCAGCTTAGATTCGGGTCTAGCCAAAAACATTCAGTACTTC	CASSLDSGLAKNIQYF
.	.	TRBJ2-7	TRBV6-1	TGTGCCAGCAGTGAGGTGTGGTACGAGCAGTACTTC	CASSEVWYEQYF
TRBD1	.	TRBJ2-5	TRBV7-9	TGTGCCAGCAGCTCCGGACAGGGGGAAGAGACCCAGTACTTC	CASSSGQGEETQYF
TRBD2	.	TRBJ2-3	TRBV7-9	TGTGCCAGCAGCTCCACCGGGACTAGCGTGACAGATACGCAGTATTTT	CASSSTGTSVTDTQYF
.	.	TRBJ2-2	TRBV6-5	TGTGCCAGCAGTTTGTCACAGACGAACACCGGGGAGCTGTTTTTT	CASSLSQTNTGELFF
.	.	TRBJ2-3	TRBV13	TGTGCCAGCAGCCTTGCTCCGGGAACAGATACGCAGTATTTT	CASSLAPGTDTQYF
.	.	TRBJ2-7	TRBV4-3	TGCGCCAGCAGCCAAGGGGTGGGTTCATCCTACGAGCAGTACTTC	CASSQGVGSSYEQYF
TRBD1	.	TRBJ2-5	TRBV11-2	TGTGCCAGCAGCTTAGGTAGCGGTGGACAGGGACACCAAGAGACCCAGTACTTC	CASSLGSGGQGHQETQYF
.	.	TRBJ1-4	TRBV13	TGTGCCAGCAGTTCCAGCGATGGGACGTTAAATGAAAAACTGTTTTTT	CASSSSDGTLNEKLFF
.	.	TRBJ1-6	TRBV30	TGTGCCTGGAGGGTAACAGGGAACTCACCCCTCCACTTT	CAWRVTGNSPLHF
TRBD2	.	TRBJ2-7	TRBV27	TGTGCCAGCAGCTCCGGACTAGCGGGAACCTACGAGCAGTACTTC	CASSSGLAGTYEQYF
.	.	TRBJ1-1	TRBV6-6	TGTGCCAGCAGTTATGGGCAAGCTTTCTTT	CASSYGQAFF
.	.	TRBJ1-5	TRBV7-8	TGTGCCAGCAGCCCAGGTGGGGGGGTCCCAAATCAGCCCCAGCATTTT	CASSPGGGVPNQPQHF
.	.	TRBJ2-7	TRBV7-9	TGTGCCAGCAGCTTGGGGGCACCCTCTTTCTACGAGCAGTACTTC	CASSLGAPSFYEQYF
.	.	TRBJ1-5	TRBV6-5	TGTGCCAGCAGTACAGGGTACAATCAGCCCCAGCATTTT	CASSTGYNQPQHF
TRBD2	.	TRBJ2-1	TRBV13	TGTGCCAGCAGCCTTCGGACTAGCGGGAGGCCCGGTAAGGTTTACAATGAGCAGTTCTTC	CASSLRTSGRPGKVYNEQFF
TRBD1	.	TRBJ2-1	TRBV5-4	TGTGCCAGCAGCTATCCGGAGGTAGGGGGCAGTAACAATGAGCAGTTCTTC	CASSYPEVGGSNNEQFF
.	.	TRBJ1-2	TRBV7-9	TGTGCCAGCAGCTTAGTTGGGGCCAACCTAAAGGGCTACACCTTC	CASSLVGANLKGYTF
.	.	TRBJ2-2	TRBV18	TGTGCCAGCTCAGCCTTACAGGGACCCACCGGGGAGCTGTTTTTT	CASSALQGPTGELFF
TRBD2	.	TRBJ2-7	TRBV9	TGTGCCAGCAGCGTAACTAGCGGGGGAAACTCCTACGAGCAGTACTTC	CASSVTSGGNSYEQYF
TRBD2	.	TRBJ2-3	TRBV9	TGTGCCAGCAGCGACGGGGGGGCCGGGGCAGATACGCAGTATTTT	CASSDGGAGADTQYF
TRBD2	.	TRBJ2-7	TRBV30	TGTGCCTGGTCCGGGGGGGCAGCCTACGAGCAGTACTTC	CAWSGGAAYEQYF
.	.	TRBJ2-7	TRBV11-2	TGTGCCAGCAGCTTAGAACTAGCTATCTACGAGCAGTACTTC	CASSLELAIYEQYF
.	.	TRBJ2-3	TRBV27	TGTGCCAGCAGTTTAGCGGAGGCAAGCACAGATACGCAGTATTTT	CASSLAEASTDTQYF
.	.	TRBJ2-6	TRBV4-3	TGCGCCAGCAGCCCCCGGGAACAGGTATCTGGGGCCAACGTCCTGACTTTC	CASSPREQVSGANVLTF
.	.	TRBJ1-1	TRBV6-6	TGTGCCAGCAGTTACGGTGGAACTGAAGCTTTCTTT	CASSYGGTEAFF
TRBD1	.	TRBJ1-4	TRBV13	TGTGCCAGCAGCTACACAGGGGAAGGAGAAAAACTGTTTTTT	CASSYTGEGEKLFF
.	.	TRBJ2-5	TRBV30	TGTGCCTGGTGGGGGCCCCGGCGGGAGACCCAGTACTTC	CAWWGPRRETQYF
.	.	TRBJ2-7	TRBV18	TGTGCCAGCTCACCAGGGGCAGGGGTTGGCGAGCAGTACTTC	CASSPGAGVGEQYF
.	.	TRBJ2-1	TRBV29-1	TGCAGCGTTCCCGGCGGTCCCTACAATGAGCAGTTCTTC	CSVPGGPYNEQFF
.	.	TRBJ2-6	TRBV28	TGTGCCAGCAGTTTATCCCTCGACAGGTACTCTGGGGCCAACGTCCTGACTTTC	CASSLSLDRYSGANVLTF
.	.	TRBJ1-6	TRBV5-1	TGCGCCAGCAGCTTGGATACCCCGAGGCGTAATTCACCCCTCCACTTT	CASSLDTPRRNSPLHF
TRBD2	.	TRBJ2-3	TRBV9	TGTGCCAGCAGCCCAGACCTGGGGGGGGGCACAGATACGCAGTATTTT	CASSPDLGGGTDTQYF
.	.	TRBJ1-1	TRBV25-1	TGTGCCAGCATTTTCCCAGCTCTGAACACTGAAGCTTTCTTT	CASIFPALNTEAFF
TRBD1	.	TRBJ2-3	TRBV5-1	TGCGCCAGCAGGCTTACAGGGGGTTACACAGATACGCAGTATTTT	CASRLTGGYTDTQYF
TRBD2	.	TRBJ2-1	TRBV9	TGTGCCAGCAGCGTAGACGGGGGGAGCTCCTACAATGAGCAGTTCTTC	CASSVDGGSSYNEQFF
.	few	TRBJ2-3	TRBV25-1	TGTGCCAGCCTCAGGGAAGACACAGATACGCAGTATTTT	CASLREDTDTQYF
.	.	TRBJ1-2	TRBV28	TGTGCCAGCAGTTTGGTGAGCTACTATGGCTACACCTTC	CASSLVSYYGYTF
.	.	TRBJ2-1	TRBV7-8	TGTGCCAGCAGCCGGGACCACAATGAGCAGTTCTTC	CASSRDHNEQFF
.	.	TRBJ2-7	TRBV28	TGTGCCAGCAGTTTCCCCCGGGACGGAACCTCCTACGAGCAGTACTTC	CASSFPRDGTSYEQYF
TRBD2	.	TRBJ2-1	TRBV7-9	TGTGCCAGCAGCCCACTTAGCGGGAGCTCCCCCCACAATGAGCAGTTCTTC	CASSPLSGSSPHNEQFF
.	.	TRBJ2-3	TRBV11-2	TGTGCCAGCAGCTACAACACCCTCCTTAGCACAGATACGCAGTATTTT	CASSYNTLLSTDTQYF
.	once	TRBJ2-3	TRBV11-2	TGTGCCAGCAGCTTAGTTGTGGATACGCAGTATTTT	CASSLVVDTQYF
.	.	TRBJ2-7	TRBV7-9	TGTGCCAGCAGCTTCGGAGGCGCAACCTACGAGCAGTACTTC	CASSFGGATYEQYF
.	.	TRBJ1-1	TRBV2	TGTGCCAGCAGGTGGCAGGGTAGCACTGAAGCTTTCTTT	CASRWQGSTEAFF